This is a list of T cell receptor beta chains from one sample in a study of T cells after somatic rescue of genetic block. The assay was immunoSEQ multiplex PCR, and TCRdb's table has in-frame clones only and misses some. Here the sample spans 80,000 to 100,000 clones, around 90% being singletons. The material sequenced was peripheral blood mononuclear cells (PBMCs). All receptors derive from a woman aged 18-30 years. CDR3s include the opening cysteine and the closing phenylalanine or tryptophan. Each record gives: D gene, clone size, V gene, J gene, CDR3 DNA, CDR3 protein. The D gene is left open where the match is weak. Clone size is given for some rows only: seen once, a few or many times, or a class if the clone is expanded.

TRBD2	-	TRBV27	TRBJ2-3	TGTGCCAGCAGTTTAAGGACTAGCGGGAGGGCCTCAACAGATACGCAGTATTTT	CASSLRTSGRASTDTQYF
-	-	TRBV28	TRBJ1-1	TGTGCCAGCAACCAACCGGGAGACAGTACCTTGAACACTGAAGCTTTCTTT	CASNQPGDSTLNTEAFF
TRBD1	-	TRBV5-1	TRBJ1-2	TGCGCCAGCAGCGCCCCGGACAGGGGTGGTGGCTACACCTTC	CASSAPDRGGGYTF
-	few	TRBV29-1	TRBJ1-2	TGCAGCGTTGAGAGTGGGGGGAAGTGGGGCTCTAACTATGGCTACACCTTC	CSVESGGKWGSNYGYTF
-	-	TRBV11-2	TRBJ1-6	TGTGCCAGCAGCTTACCGTTTCGGGATGGTTCACCCCTCCACTTT	CASSLPFRDGSPLHF
-	few	TRBV5-1	TRBJ2-7	TGCGCCAGCAGCTTGGAGGCAGGAAGCTCCTACGAGCAGTACTTC	CASSLEAGSSYEQYF
-	-	TRBV19	TRBJ1-1	TGTGCCAGTAGTGTTGGGAGAGGCACTGAAGCTTTCTTT	CASSVGRGTEAFF
-	-	TRBV5-1	TRBJ2-7	TGCGCCAGCAGCTTGGCCGGTTCCGGGGGCTACGAGCAGTACTTC	CASSLAGSGGYEQYF
TRBD1	-	TRBV29-1	TRBJ2-2	TGCAGCGCTTTGACAGGGGTTACCGGGGAGCTGTTTTTT	CSALTGVTGELFF
TRBD2	-	TRBV5-1	TRBJ2-1	TGCGCCAGCAGCTTGTTCCTTGTAGCGGGAGAGGGTGGTGAGCAGTTCTTC	CASSLFLVAGEGGEQFF
-	-	TRBV10-3	TRBJ2-1	TGTGCCATCAGTGAGCTGAGCCCGGACAATGAGCAGTTCTTC	CAISELSPDNEQFF
-	-	TRBV6-5	TRBJ1-5	TGTGCCAGCAGTGTGGCAGGGAGTCATCAGCCCCAGCATTTT	CASSVAGSHQPQHF
-	few	TRBV5-1	TRBJ1-1	TGCGCCAGCAGCTTGGGGGGCCCAGTGGCTGAAGCTTTCTTT	CASSLGGPVAEAFF
TRBD1	few	TRBV6-6	TRBJ2-7	TGTGCCAGCAGTTACCCGGGACAGGGGAACTACGAGCAGTACTTC	CASSYPGQGNYEQYF
TRBD1	-	TRBV6-6	TRBJ2-1	TGTGCCAGCACCTCGGGACAGGCGAGACTGAATGAGCAGTTCTTC	CASTSGQARLNEQFF
TRBD1	-	TRBV4-3	TRBJ2-1	TGCGCCAGCAGTCGGGGACAGGGGGTTTCCAATGAGCAGTTCTTC	CASSRGQGVSNEQFF